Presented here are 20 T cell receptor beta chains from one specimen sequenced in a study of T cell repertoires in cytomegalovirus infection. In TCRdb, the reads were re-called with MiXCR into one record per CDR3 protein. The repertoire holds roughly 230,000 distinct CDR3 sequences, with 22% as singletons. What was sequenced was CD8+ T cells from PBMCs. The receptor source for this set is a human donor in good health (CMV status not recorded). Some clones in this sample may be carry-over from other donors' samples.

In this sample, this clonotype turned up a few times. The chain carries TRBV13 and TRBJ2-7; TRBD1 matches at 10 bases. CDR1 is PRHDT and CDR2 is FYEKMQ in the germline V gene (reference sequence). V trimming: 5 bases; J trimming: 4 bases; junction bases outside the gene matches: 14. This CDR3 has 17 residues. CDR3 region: CASSQSTGTGASYEQYF. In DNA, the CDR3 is TGTGCCAGCAGCCAGTCAACCGGGACAGGGGCCTCTTACGAGCAGTACTTC.

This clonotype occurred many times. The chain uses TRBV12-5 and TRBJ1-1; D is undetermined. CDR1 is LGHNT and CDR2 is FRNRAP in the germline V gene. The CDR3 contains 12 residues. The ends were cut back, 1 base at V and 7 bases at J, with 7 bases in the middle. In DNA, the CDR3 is TGTGCTAGTGGTTTGGCCGTCCTTGAAGCTTTCTTT. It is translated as CASGLAVLEAFF.

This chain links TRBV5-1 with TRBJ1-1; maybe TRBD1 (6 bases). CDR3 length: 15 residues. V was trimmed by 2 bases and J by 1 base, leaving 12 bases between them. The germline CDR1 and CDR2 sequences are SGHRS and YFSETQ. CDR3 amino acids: CASSFTPGQNTEAFF. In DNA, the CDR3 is TGCGCCAGCAGCTTTACTCCGGGACAGAACACTGAAGCTTTCTTT.

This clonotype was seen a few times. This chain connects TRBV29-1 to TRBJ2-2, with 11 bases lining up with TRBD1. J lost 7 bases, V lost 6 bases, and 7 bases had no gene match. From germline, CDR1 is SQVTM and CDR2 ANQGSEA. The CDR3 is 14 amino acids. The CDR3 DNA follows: TGCAGCGTCCCCGGGACAGGGGGGATCGGGGAGCTGTTTTTT. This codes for CSVPGTGGIGELFF.

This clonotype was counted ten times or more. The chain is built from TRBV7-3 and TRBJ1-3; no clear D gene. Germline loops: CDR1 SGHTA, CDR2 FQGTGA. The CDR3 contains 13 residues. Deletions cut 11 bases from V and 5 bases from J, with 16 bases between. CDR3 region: CARRTGPRNTIYF. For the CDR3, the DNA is TGTGCCCGAAGGACCGGACCCCGAAACACCATATATTTT.

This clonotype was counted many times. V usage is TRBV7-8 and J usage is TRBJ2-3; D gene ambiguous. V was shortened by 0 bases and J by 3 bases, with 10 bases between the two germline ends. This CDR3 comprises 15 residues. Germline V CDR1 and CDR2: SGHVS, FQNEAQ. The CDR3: CASSLAEVVTDTQYF. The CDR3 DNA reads TGTGCCAGCAGCTTAGCAGAGGTGGTAACAGATACGCAGTATTTT.

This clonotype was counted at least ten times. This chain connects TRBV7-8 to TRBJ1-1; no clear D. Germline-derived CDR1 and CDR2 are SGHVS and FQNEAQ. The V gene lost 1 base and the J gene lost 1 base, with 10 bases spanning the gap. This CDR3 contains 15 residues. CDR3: CASSLDLHSNTEAFF. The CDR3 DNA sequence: TGTGCCAGCAGCTTAGATCTGCATTCGAACACTGAAGCTTTCTTT.

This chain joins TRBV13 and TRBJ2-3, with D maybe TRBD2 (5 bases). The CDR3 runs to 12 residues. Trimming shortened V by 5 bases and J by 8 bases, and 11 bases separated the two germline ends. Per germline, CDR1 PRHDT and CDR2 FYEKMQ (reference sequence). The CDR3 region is CASSAEGGTQYF. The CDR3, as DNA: TGTGCCAGCAGCGCAGAAGGAGGTACGCAGTATTTT.

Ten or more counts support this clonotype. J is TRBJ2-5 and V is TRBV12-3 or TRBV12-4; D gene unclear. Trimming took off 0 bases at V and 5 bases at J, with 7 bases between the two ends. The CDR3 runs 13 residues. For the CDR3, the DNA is TGTGCCAGCAGTTTAGCCCTTAGGGAGACCCAGTACTTC. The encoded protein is CASSLALRETQYF.

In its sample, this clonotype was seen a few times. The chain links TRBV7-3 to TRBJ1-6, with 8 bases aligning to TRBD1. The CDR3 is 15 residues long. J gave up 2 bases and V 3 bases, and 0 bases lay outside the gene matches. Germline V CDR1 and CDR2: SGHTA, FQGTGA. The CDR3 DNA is TGTGCCAGCAGCTTGACAGGGGCCTATAATTCACCCCTCCACTTT. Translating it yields CASSLTGAYNSPLHF.

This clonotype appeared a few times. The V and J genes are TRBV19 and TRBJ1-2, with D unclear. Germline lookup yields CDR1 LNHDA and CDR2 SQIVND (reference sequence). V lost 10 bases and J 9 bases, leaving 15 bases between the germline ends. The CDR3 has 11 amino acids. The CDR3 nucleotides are TGTGCCATTGGTAATTCCGGACGCTACACCTTC. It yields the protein CAIGNSGRYTF.

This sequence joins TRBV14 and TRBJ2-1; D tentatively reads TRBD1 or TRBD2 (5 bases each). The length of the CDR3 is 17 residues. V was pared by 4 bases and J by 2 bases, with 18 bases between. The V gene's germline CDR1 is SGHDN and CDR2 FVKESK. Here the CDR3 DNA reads TGTGCCAGCAGCCGAAGAAAGGGGAGTGGCCCCTACAATGAGCAGTTCTTC. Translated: CASSRRKGSGPYNEQFF.

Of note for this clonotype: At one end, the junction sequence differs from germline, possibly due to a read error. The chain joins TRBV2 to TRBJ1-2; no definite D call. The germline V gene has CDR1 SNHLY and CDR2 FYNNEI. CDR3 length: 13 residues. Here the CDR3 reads CASSAGTDYGYTF. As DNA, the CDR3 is TGTGCCAGCAGTGCAGGCACAGACTATGGCTACACCTTT. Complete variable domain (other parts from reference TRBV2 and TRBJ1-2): EPEVTQTPSHQVTQMGQEVILRCVPISNHLYFYWYRQILGQKVEFLVSFYNNEISEKSEIFDDQFSVERPDGSNFTLKIRSTKLEDSAMYFCASSAGTDYGYTFGSGTRLTVV.

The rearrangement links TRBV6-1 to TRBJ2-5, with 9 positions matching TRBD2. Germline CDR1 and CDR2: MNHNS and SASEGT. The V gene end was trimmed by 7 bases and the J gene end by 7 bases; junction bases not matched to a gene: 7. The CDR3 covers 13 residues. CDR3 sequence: CASTVAGVATQYF. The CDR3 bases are TGTGCCAGCACGGTAGCGGGGGTCGCGACCCAGTACTTC.

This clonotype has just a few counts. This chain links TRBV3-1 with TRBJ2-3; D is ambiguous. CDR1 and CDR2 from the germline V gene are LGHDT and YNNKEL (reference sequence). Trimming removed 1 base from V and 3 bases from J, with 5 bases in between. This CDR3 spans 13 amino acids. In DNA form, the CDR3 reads TGTGCCAGCAGCCAAGGTGAGACAGATACGCAGTATTTT. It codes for CASSQGETDTQYF.

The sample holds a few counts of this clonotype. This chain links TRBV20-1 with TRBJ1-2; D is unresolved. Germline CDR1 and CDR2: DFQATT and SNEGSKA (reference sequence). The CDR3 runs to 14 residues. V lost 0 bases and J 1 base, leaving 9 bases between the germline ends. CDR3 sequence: CSARDGIHNYGYTF. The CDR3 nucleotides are TGCAGTGCTAGAGACGGGATACATAACTATGGCTACACCTTC.

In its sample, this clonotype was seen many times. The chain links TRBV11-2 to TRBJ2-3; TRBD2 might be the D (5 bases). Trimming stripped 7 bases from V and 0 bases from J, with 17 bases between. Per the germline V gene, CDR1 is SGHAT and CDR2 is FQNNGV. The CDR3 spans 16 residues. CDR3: CASITGLASSTDTQYF. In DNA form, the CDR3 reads TGTGCCAGCATCACTGGTCTAGCATCTAGCACAGATACGCAGTATTTT.

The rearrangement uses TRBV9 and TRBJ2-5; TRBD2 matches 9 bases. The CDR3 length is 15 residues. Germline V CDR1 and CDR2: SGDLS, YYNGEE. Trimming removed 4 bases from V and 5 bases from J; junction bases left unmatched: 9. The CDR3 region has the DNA TGTGCCAGCAGCTCCCGGACTAGCGCGGGGGAGACCCAGTACTTC. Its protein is CASSSRTSAGETQYF.

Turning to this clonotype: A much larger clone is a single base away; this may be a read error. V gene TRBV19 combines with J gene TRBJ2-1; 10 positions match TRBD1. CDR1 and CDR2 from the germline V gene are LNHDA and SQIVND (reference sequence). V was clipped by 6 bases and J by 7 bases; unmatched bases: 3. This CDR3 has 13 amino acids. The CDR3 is CASRTGGENEQFF. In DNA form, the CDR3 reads TGTGCCAGTAGGACAGGGGGCGAGAATGAGCAGTTCTTC.

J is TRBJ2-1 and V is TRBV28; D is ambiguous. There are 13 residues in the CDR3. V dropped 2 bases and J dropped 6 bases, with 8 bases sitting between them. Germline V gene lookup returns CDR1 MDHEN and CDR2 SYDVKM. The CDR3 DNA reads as TGTGCCAGCAGTTTAGTAGGGTTCAATGAGCAGTTCTTC. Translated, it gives CASSLVGFNEQFF.